The clone carrying this T cell receptor (beta chain) was observed a single time. Its target is not known. The sort gate was single viable CD3+CD4+CD8-CD45RO+ cells for memory CD4+ T cells. Serostatus was set by detecting CMV pp150, pp28, p38, p52 IgG. After thawing, CD4+ T cells were positively selected. CDR3 length: 15 amino acids. V lost 4 bases, J lost 1 base, and 14 bases lay in between. CDR1 is MDHEN, CDR2 SYDVKM, per germline. The data belong to a study of memory CD4+ T cells and cytomegalovirus serostatus. Study as a whole: Of the healthy Belgian adults, nine or ten were CMV seropositive and 24 seronegative.

Clones were sequenced by immunoSEQ multiplex PCR, and TCRdb holds only the in-frame ones, with some missing. The sample has 60,000 or so clones, roughly 84% seen once. Whole-study results and caveats: Each of 65 to 75 CMV-associated TCRbeta sequences occurred in one to five individuals.

The gene calls are TRBV28 and TRBJ2-7, with unresolved D. The source is an adult in good health and CMV-seronegative. Some clones in this sample may be carry-over from other donors' samples. Sequences were obtained from memory CD4+ T cells from blood. CDR3 nucleotide sequence: TGTGCCAGCAGTTCCCATAGGGCCGGATCCTACGAGCAGTACTTC. Protein sequence: CASSSHRAGSYEQYF.